Below are 32 T cell receptor beta chains sequenced from a single sample in a study of cytomegalovirus exposure and HLA in healthy donors. In the PCR, 60 Vbeta and 13 Jbeta primers were used. This table comes from immunoSEQ multiplex PCR, and its TCRdb copy is limited to in-frame clones, with some not included. Here the sample spans about 84,000 clones, around 68% being singletons. The sample consisted of PBMCs. The receptors stem from a woman aged 40 to 49 in good health and CMV-seropositive.

The rearrangement joins TRBV19 to TRBJ2-5, with 13 positions matching TRBD2. Germline-derived CDR1 and CDR2 are LNHDA and SQIVND (reference sequence). The CDR3 totals 16 residues. Trimming removed 4 bases from V and 5 bases from J; junction bases left unmatched: 7. The CDR3 DNA follows: TGTGCCAGTAGTAGCGGACTAGCGGGAGCTAGGGAGACCCAGTACTTC. Protein: CASSSGLAGARETQYF.

This clone was counted between two and nine times. V is TRBV7-9 and J is TRBJ2-1; 7 nucleotides line up with TRBD2. Germline loops: CDR1 SEHNR, CDR2 FQNEAQ (reference sequence). Losses at the gene ends were 4 bases for V and 6 bases for J; bases not matched to a gene: 12. The CDR3 extends over 16 amino acids. As DNA, the CDR3 is TGTGCCAGCAGCTCCCCGGGACTAACCTACTCCAATGAGCAGTTCTTC. The encoded protein is CASSSPGLTYSNEQFF.

This chain uses TRBV4-2 with TRBJ1-4, with D possibly matching TRBD1 (6 bases). Per germline, CDR1 LGHNA and CDR2 YNFKEQ. The V and J ends lost 3 bases and 0 bases respectively, with 14 bases between them. The CDR3 spans 17 residues. The CDR3, as DNA: TGTGCCAGCAGCCAGACAGGTACCTCAACAACTAATGAAAAACTGTTTTTT. This translates into CASSQTGTSTTNEKLFF.

In this sample, this clone turned up a few times. The chain carries TRBV10-3 and TRBJ2-1; the match to TRBD2 covers 10 bases. This CDR3 is 13 amino acids long. Germline values: CDR1 ENHRY, CDR2 SYGVKD. This CDR3 is CASGLAEYNEQFF. The CDR3 bases are TGTGCGTCAGGACTAGCGGAGTACAATGAGCAGTTCTTC.

The genes are TRBV10-1 and TRBJ2-2; 8 nucleotides match TRBD1. Unmatched junction bases numbered 4, after V lost 8 bases and J lost 2 bases. Germline-derived CDR1 and CDR2 are WNHNN and SYGVQD (reference sequence). CDR3 size: 14 residues. The CDR3 DNA reads TGCGCCAGCCGCGGACAGGGCAACACCGGGGAGCTGTTTTTT. Translated, it gives CASRGQGNTGELFF.

The rearrangement joins TRBV6-1 to TRBJ1-5, with D perhaps TRBD1 (5 bases). Germline V CDR1 and CDR2: MNHNS, SASEGT. V lost 6 bases and J lost 12, with 18 bases in between. The CDR3 length is 13 residues. CDR3 region: CASSQGGVRHQHF. The CDR3, as DNA: TGTGCCAGCAGCCAAGGAGGGGTACGACACCAGCATTTT.

The chain has TRBV28 and TRBJ1-2, with 8 bases that match TRBD1. The CDR3 spans 15 residues. Germline lookup yields CDR1 MDHEN and CDR2 SYDVKM. With 4 bases clipped from V and 8 bases from J, the junction kept 12 bases outside the gene matches. In nucleotides, the CDR3 is TGTGCCAGCAGTTCAGTCCCGGACAGGGTGAAGGGCTACACCTTC. It translates to CASSSVPDRVKGYTF.

The rearrangement uses TRBV11-3 and TRBJ2-7, with a tentative D call TRBD1 (6 bases). Trimming stripped 4 bases from V and 6 bases from J, with 13 bases between. This CDR3 contains 13 residues. Germline-derived CDR1 and CDR2 are SGHNT and YENEEA. The CDR3, as DNA: TGTGCCAGCAGCTCCGGGGACATCGGCGAGCAGTACTTC. Amino acids: CASSSGDIGEQYF. Drawing the rest from reference TRBV11-3 and TRBJ2-7, the complete variable domain is EAGVVQSPRYKIIEKKQPVAFWCNPISGHNTLYWYLQNLGQGPELLIRYENEEAVDDSQLPKDRFSAERLKGVDSTLKIQPAELGDSAVYLCASSSGDIGEQYFGPGTRLTVT.

J is TRBJ2-3 and V is TRBV9; TRBD2 is a possible D gene (5 bases). Looked up from germline, CDR1 is SGDLS and CDR2 is YYNGEE. The V end lost 0 bases, the J end lost 5 bases, and 10 bases lay between the germline ends. CDR3 length: 14 residues. CDR3 nucleotides: TGTGCCAGCAGCGTAGCCAATAGCGTAGATACGCAGTATTTT. It is translated as CASSVANSVDTQYF.

This clone was seen a few times. One end of the junction fails to match germline, which may point to a read error. V gene TRBV7-9 combines with J gene TRBJ2-7; TRBD2 might be the D (6 bases). The germline V gene has CDR1 SEHNR and CDR2 FQNEAQ (reference sequence). This CDR3 has 12 amino acids. CDR3 residues: CSSSLTGDEQYF. The CDR3 nucleotides are TGTTCCAGCAGCTTAACGGGAGACGAGCAGTACTTC.

This clone was counted once. The chain recombines TRBV5-1 with TRBJ2-7; 8 bases map to TRBD2. J lost 3 bases, V lost 5 bases, and 10 bases had no gene match. This CDR3 is built from 15 residues. The germline V gene encodes CDR1 SGHRS and CDR2 YFSETQ. The CDR3 region is CASSQSGGRRYEQYF. CDR3 DNA: TGCGCCAGCAGTCAGAGCGGGGGCCGACGCTACGAGCAGTACTTC.

Note on this clone: Other DNA sequences of this sample code for an identical CDR3. V and J are TRBV2 and TRBJ1-4; maybe TRBD1 (6 bases). The ends were cut back, 6 bases at V and 6 bases at J, with 14 bases in the middle. The germline gives CDR1 SNHLY, CDR2 FYNNEI. The CDR3 runs 14 residues. CDR3 DNA: TGTGCCAGCAGGAACAGGGTCGAGCATGAAAAACTGTTTTTT. Translating it yields CASRNRVEHEKLFF.

The rearrangement links TRBV7-2 to TRBJ1-3; 9 bases match TRBD1. This CDR3 has 16 residues. The trim removed 5 bases at V and 2 bases at J, leaving 7 bases unmatched. In germline, CDR1 is SGHTA, CDR2 FQGNSA. Here the CDR3 reads CASSNLRQGAGNTIYF. CDR3 DNA: TGTGCCAGCAGCAACCTCCGACAGGGGGCTGGAAACACCATATATTTT.

V and J are TRBV14 and TRBJ2-1; 11 nucleotides match TRBD1. The CDR3 totals 19 residues. Losses at the gene ends were 3 bases for V and 0 bases for J; bases not matched to a gene: 10. The germline CDR1 and CDR2 sequences are SGHDN and FVKESK. CDR3 DNA sequence: TGTGCCAGCAGCCACCAGGAGTCGGACAGGGGGCTCTCCTACAATGAGCAGTTCTTC. Protein: CASSHQESDRGLSYNEQFF.

This chain uses TRBV5-1 with TRBJ1-1; no reliable D call. Germline V CDR1 and CDR2: SGHRS, YFSETQ. The CDR3 runs to 14 residues. V was pared by 0 bases and J by 1 base, with 7 bases between. Here the CDR3 reads CASSLGMANTEAFF. In DNA form, the CDR3 reads TGCGCCAGCAGCTTGGGAATGGCGAACACTGAAGCTTTCTTT.

A few counts support this clone. The V and J genes are TRBV7-9 and TRBJ1-1; a weak D match, TRBD1 (5 bases). Germline V gene sequence: CDR1 SEHNR, CDR2 FQNEAQ (reference sequence). The CDR3 has 15 amino acids. Trimming took off 7 bases at V and 3 bases at J, with 18 bases between the two ends. CDR3 DNA: TGTGCCAGCACCCGTGGCGGGGGGGGATACACTGAAGCTTTCTTT. It specifies CASTRGGGGYTEAFF. The full variable domain, completed using reference TRBV7-9 and TRBJ1-1, is DTGVSQNPRHKITKRGQNVTFRCDPISEHNRLYWYRQTLGQGPEFLTYFQNEAQLEKSRLLSDRFSAERPKGSFSTLEIQRTEQGDSAMYLCASTRGGGGYTEAFFGQGTRLTVV.

In this sample, this clone turned up once. The V call is TRBV28, the J call TRBJ2-2; a possible D gene is TRBD2 (5 bases). The CDR3 covers 15 residues. CDR1 is MDHEN and CDR2 is SYDVKM in the germline V gene. V lost 3 bases, J lost 0 bases, and 8 bases lay in between. The CDR3 protein is CASSLGSANTGELFF. Here the CDR3 DNA reads TGTGCCAGCAGTTTGGGGAGTGCGAACACCGGGGAGCTGTTTTTT.

Only a few counts were recorded for this clone. V is TRBV28 and J is TRBJ2-7; D is unresolved. The CDR3 totals 11 residues. The V and J ends lost 6 bases and 2 bases respectively, with 5 bases between them. Germline V gene lookup returns CDR1 MDHEN and CDR2 SYDVKM. The CDR3 sequence: CASSPAYEQYF. The CDR3 region has the DNA TGTGCCAGCAGCCCGGCCTACGAGCAGTACTTC.

The chain recombines TRBV5-5 with TRBJ1-4, with 7 nucleotides matching TRBD1. V lost 2 bases to trimming and J lost 5 bases; unmatched junction nucleotides: 6. Germline V lookup: CDR1 SGHKS, CDR2 YYEKEE (reference sequence). This CDR3 has 15 amino acids. Written as DNA, the CDR3 is TGTGCCAGCAGCTTTCCTCGACAGGGAAATGAAAAACTGTTTTTT. It is translated as CASSFPRQGNEKLFF.

Of note for this clone: Other DNA sequences in the sample encode the same CDR3. The chain carries TRBV13 and TRBJ1-5; the D gene is possibly TRBD1 (5 bases). The CDR3 has 14 amino acids. The germline V gene encodes CDR1 PRHDT and CDR2 FYEKMQ (reference sequence). With 3 bases removed from V and 2 bases from J, the gap between germline ends came to 8 bases. CDR3: CASSLGGGNQPQHF. In nucleotides, the CDR3 is TGTGCCAGCAGCTTGGGGGGAGGCAATCAGCCCCAGCATTTT.

The J gene is TRBJ1-6, the V gene TRBV4-2; D is undetermined. The CDR3 has 15 amino acids. Germline CDR1 LGHNA, CDR2 YNFKEQ. Trimming removed 2 bases at V and 6 bases at J, with 11 bases between. The CDR3 region is CASSQLTDINSPLHF. The CDR3 nucleotides are TGTGCCAGCAGCCAACTTACAGATATTAATTCACCCCTCCACTTT.

The chain carries TRBV6-5 and TRBJ1-5; TRBD1 matches 7 bases. Germline values: CDR1 MNHEY, CDR2 SVGAGI. V lost 6 bases, J lost 5 bases, and 10 bases stayed unmatched. The CDR3 consists of 15 residues. In nucleotides, the CDR3 is TGTGCCAGCAGGCGTGGAGGGGGCCCGGATCAGCCCCAGCATTTT. Translated: CASRRGGGPDQPQHF.

The chain employs TRBV25-1 and TRBJ1-2; D not resolved. V was shortened by 5 bases and J by 8 bases, with 9 bases between the two germline ends. This CDR3 is 11 amino acids long. The germline gives CDR1 MGHDK, CDR2 SYGVNS. The CDR3 spells CASSRGDGYTF. The CDR3 region has the DNA TGTGCCAGCAGTCGGGGAGACGGCTACACCTTC.

The CDR3 region is CASRPDTNTGELFF. For the CDR3, the DNA is TGTGCCAGCAGGCCAGACACTAACACCGGGGAGCTGTTTTTT. The rearrangement joins TRBV6-6 to TRBJ2-2; D is unclear. Trimming shortened V by 6 bases and J by 2 bases, and 10 bases separated the two germline ends. Germline CDR1 MNHNY, CDR2 SVGAGI (reference sequence). The CDR3 spans 14 residues.

The rearrangement joins TRBV27 to TRBJ2-7; 14 bases align to TRBD2. Looked up from germline, CDR1 is MNHEY and CDR2 is SMNVEV (reference sequence). This CDR3 is built from 18 residues. The J segment lost 5 bases and the V segment lost 6 bases, leaving 15 bases of the junction unmatched. CDR3 in DNA: TGTGCCAGCAGGCAACTCGGACTAGCGGGAGGTGGGAGCGACGAGCAGTACTTC. Protein product: CASRQLGLAGGGSDEQYF.

CDR3 in amino acids: CASSDSGGTNEKLFF. DNA of the CDR3: TGTGCCAGCAGCGATAGCGGGGGCACTAATGAAAAACTGTTTTTT. The chain has TRBV5-6 and TRBJ1-4; a possible D gene is TRBD1 (6 bases). Germline V lookup: CDR1 SGHDT, CDR2 YYEEEE. The V end was cut by 4 bases, the J end by 2 bases, with 12 bases between. The CDR3 runs to 15 residues.

This clone was recorded a few times. This chain links TRBV6-5 with TRBJ1-1; no firm D call. The germline V gene has CDR1 MNHEY and CDR2 SVGAGI. V lost 2 bases to trimming and J lost 7 bases, with 5 bases between them. This CDR3 contains 11 residues. CDR3 sequence reads: CASSYADEAFF. In nucleotides, the CDR3 is TGTGCCAGCAGTTACGCGGATGAAGCTTTCTTT.

This chain connects TRBV5-6 to TRBJ2-7; 10 bases line up with TRBD1. Trimming took 7 bases from V and 6 from J; bases not matched to a gene: 7. Germline V gene data show CDR1 as SGHDT and CDR2 as YYEEEE. The CDR3 totals 13 residues. The CDR3 sequence is CASGRDRGSEQYF. The CDR3 DNA reads TGTGCCAGCGGACGGGACAGGGGTAGCGAGCAGTACTTC.

The J gene is TRBJ1-2, the V gene TRBV9, with 9 nucleotides matching TRBD1. Germline V gives CDR1 SGDLS, CDR2 YYNGEE. After removal of 5 bases from V and 4 bases from J, the junction contained 6 bases not matched to a gene. The CDR3 covers 14 residues. The CDR3 here is CASSQGQGGYGYTF. For the CDR3, the DNA is TGTGCCAGCAGTCAGGGACAGGGAGGCTATGGCTACACCTTC.

In this sample, this clone turned up once. The chain recombines TRBV10-1 with TRBJ2-1; 10 bases align to TRBD1. The trim removed 5 bases at V and 12 bases at J, leaving 7 bases unmatched. Germline CDR1 is WNHNN and CDR2 is SYGVQD (reference sequence). This CDR3 has 13 residues. CDR3 DNA: TGCGCCAGCAGTATCGGGACAGGGGAACGGCAGTTCTTC. Translating it yields CASSIGTGERQFF.

The chain couples TRBV6-5 to TRBJ2-5; TRBD2 aligns across 9 bases. J was trimmed by 7 bases and V by 5 bases; bases with no gene match: 8. Looked up from germline, CDR1 is MNHEY and CDR2 is SVGAGI. The CDR3 consists of 14 residues. In DNA, the CDR3 is TGTGCCAGCAGTCCGAAGACTAGCGGTTTGACCCAGTACTTC. This codes for CASSPKTSGLTQYF.

The chain links TRBV4-1 to TRBJ2-5; D uncertain. The J call may be incorrect, as the DNA end agrees better with TRBJ2-7. Germline V gene sequence: CDR1 MGHRA, CDR2 YSYEKL. The CDR3 length is 14 residues. The CDR3 sequence is CASSQGSEWNEQYF. The DNA of the CDR3 is TGCGCCAGCAGCCAGGGCTCCGAATGGAACGAGCAGTACTTC.